This T cell receptor (beta chain) was sequenced for a study of CD8+CD57+ T cells in acquired aplastic anemia. Study-level information: An average of 3.2 ug of DNA was obtained from sorted CD4+ and CD8+ cells.

The sample holds a few counts of this clonotype. Its antigen is still unknown. General study findings and limits: Patients and controls shared 25 to 35 CD8+ CDR3 sequences, which appeared highly expressed in patients and within their immunodominant clones.

Genomic DNA templated the TCR beta VDJ and CDR3 profiling. MiXCR was run by TCRdb on the reads, yielding one entry per CDR3 protein. The sample gives about 170,000 distinct CDR3 sequences, around 40% of which show up once; over 0.95% is in the top ten. The V segment lost 1 base and the J segment 7 bases; nucleotides outside the gene matches: 21. This CDR3 is 21 amino acids long. CDR1 is SGHRS, CDR2 YFSETQ, per germline. The material sequenced was sorted CD4+, CD8+, or CD8+CD57+ T cells (not recorded which) from PBMCs. This chain uses TRBV5-1 with TRBJ2-5; 14 nucleotides align to TRBD2. The origin of this receptor is a human donor in good health. This CDR3 is CASSLLTQITGTSGRYGTQYF. The CDR3 bases are TGCGCCAGCAGCTTGTTAACCCAAATTACCGGGACTAGCGGGAGATATGGGACCCAGTACTTC.